This section outlines one TCR beta chain sequence together with its context. Method: immunoSEQ multiplex PCR; TCRdb's copy keeps in-frame clones and lacks some. The table records about 82,000 clones, approximately 94% of them present only once. The source of the sample is a study of control samples from healthy donors and cancer patients. Per germline, CDR1 SGDLS and CDR2 YYNGEE. Trimming cost V 0 bases and J 1 base, with 10 bases left between them. The CDR3 contains 15 residues. This chain connects TRBV9 to TRBJ2-5, with D possibly TRBD1 on 5 matching bases. Material for sequencing was blood. The receptor's source is a young woman in good health. The CDR3 protein is CASSVGAQAQETQYF. In DNA, the CDR3 is TGTGCCAGCAGCGTAGGGGCACAGGCCCAAGAGACCCAGTACTTC. Complete variable domain (other parts from reference TRBV9 and TRBJ2-5): DSGVTQTPKHLITATGQRVTLRCSPRSGDLSVYWYQQSLDQGLQFLIQYYNGEERAKGNILERFSAQQFPDLHSELNLSSLELGDSALYFCASSVGAQAQETQYFGPGTRLLVL.